The clone carrying this T cell receptor (beta chain) has a count of ten or more. Blood was obtained at the first hyperthyroidism diagnosis, which preceded any ophthalmopathy symptoms. The source material, RNA transcripts, was used to amplify TCR beta CDR3 regions. With the HTBI primer set, the TCR CDR3 went through a first round of RT-PCR. Each CDR3 protein gets one entry after TCRdb re-called the multiplex PCR reads with MiXCR. The data contain roughly 400,000 distinct CDR3 sequences, roughly 14% of them singletons. This sample stems from a study of T cells in Graves' hyperthyroidism and ophthalmopathy. Sequencing input: blood. This receptor was obtained from a woman aged 18-29 years with Graves' hyperthyroidism that later progressed to Graves' ophthalmopathy.

DNA for the CDR3: TGTGCCAGCAGTTTATGGGCGGCTAGCACAGATACGCAGTATTTT. This translates into CASSLWAASTDTQYF. The chain carries TRBV28 and TRBJ2-3; D is uncertain. Trimming left V 0 bases short and J 0 bases short, with 7 bases between. CDR3 length: 15 residues. Per germline, CDR1 MDHEN and CDR2 SYDVKM.